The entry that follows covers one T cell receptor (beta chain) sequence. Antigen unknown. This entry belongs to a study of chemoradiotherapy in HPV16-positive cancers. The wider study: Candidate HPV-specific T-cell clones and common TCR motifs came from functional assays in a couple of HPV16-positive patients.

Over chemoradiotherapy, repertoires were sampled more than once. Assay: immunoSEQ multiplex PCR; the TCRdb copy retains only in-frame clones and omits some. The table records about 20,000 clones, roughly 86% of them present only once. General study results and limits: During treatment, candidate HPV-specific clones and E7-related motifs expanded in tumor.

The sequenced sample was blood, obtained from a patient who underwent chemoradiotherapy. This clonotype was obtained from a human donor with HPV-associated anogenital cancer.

The CDR3 DNA is TGTGCCAGTAGCTCCGAGGGGTTCCCCTCTGGGGCCAACGTCCTGACTTTC. It is translated as CASSSEGFPSGANVLTF. The chain carries TRBV19 and TRBJ2-6, with D perhaps matching TRBD1 or TRBD2 (5 bases each). V lost 6 bases, J lost 0 bases, and 15 bases lay in between. Looked up from germline, CDR1 is LNHDA and CDR2 is SQIVND (reference sequence). The CDR3 is made up of 17 amino acids. Looking up the rest from reference TRBV19 and TRBJ2-6 gives the full variable domain: DGGITQSPKYLFRKEGQNVTLSCEQNLNHDAMYWYRQDPGQGLRLIYYSQIVNDFQKGDIAEGYSVSREKKESFPLTVTSAQKNPTAFYLCASSSEGFPSGANVLTFGAGSRLTVL.